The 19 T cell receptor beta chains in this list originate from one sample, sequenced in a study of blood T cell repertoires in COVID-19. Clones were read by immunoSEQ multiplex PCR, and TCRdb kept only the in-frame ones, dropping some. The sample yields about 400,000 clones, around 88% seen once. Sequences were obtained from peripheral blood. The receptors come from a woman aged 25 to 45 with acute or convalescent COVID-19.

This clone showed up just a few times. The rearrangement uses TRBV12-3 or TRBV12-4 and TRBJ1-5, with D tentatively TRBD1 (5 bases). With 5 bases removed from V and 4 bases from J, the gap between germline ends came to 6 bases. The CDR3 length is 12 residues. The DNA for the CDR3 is TGTGCCAGCAGTCCAGGGAATCAGCCCCAGCATTTT. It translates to CASSPGNQPQHF.

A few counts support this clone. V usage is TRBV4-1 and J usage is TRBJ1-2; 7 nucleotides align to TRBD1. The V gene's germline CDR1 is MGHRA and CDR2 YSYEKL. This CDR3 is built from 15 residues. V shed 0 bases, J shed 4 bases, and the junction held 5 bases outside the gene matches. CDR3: CASSQDRQGVYGYTF. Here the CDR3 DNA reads TGCGCCAGCAGCCAAGATCGCCAGGGGGTCTATGGCTACACCTTC.

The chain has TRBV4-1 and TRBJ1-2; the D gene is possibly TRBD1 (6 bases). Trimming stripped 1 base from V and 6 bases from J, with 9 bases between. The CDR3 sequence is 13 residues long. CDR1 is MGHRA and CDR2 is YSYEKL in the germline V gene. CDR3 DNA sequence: TGCGCCAGCAGCCAAGGCAGGGGTGATGGCTACACCTTC. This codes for CASSQGRGDGYTF.

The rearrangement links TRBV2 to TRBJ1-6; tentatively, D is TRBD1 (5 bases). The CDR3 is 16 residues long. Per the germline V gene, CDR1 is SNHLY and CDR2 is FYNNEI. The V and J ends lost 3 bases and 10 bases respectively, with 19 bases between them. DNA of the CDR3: TGTGCCAGCAGTGACCAACCGGGGAGGGGAGTATCACCCCTCCACTTT. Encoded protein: CASSDQPGRGVSPLHF.

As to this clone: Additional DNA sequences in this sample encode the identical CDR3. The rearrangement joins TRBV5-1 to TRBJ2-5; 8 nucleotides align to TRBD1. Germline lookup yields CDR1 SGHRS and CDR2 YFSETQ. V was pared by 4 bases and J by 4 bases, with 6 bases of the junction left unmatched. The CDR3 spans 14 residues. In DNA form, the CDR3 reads TGCGCCAGCAGCCCCGGACAGGGTCGAGAGACCCAGTACTTC. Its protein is CASSPGQGRETQYF.

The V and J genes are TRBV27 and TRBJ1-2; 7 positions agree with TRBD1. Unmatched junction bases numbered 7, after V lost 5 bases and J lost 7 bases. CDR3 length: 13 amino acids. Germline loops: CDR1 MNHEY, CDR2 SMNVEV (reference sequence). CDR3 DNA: TGTGCCAGCAGTAGGGGCTCAGGGGGTGGCTACACCTTC. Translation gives CASSRGSGGGYTF.

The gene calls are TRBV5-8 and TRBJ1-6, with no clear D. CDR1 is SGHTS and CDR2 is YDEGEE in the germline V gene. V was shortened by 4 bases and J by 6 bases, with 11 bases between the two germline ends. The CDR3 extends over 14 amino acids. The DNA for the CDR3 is TGTGCCAGCAGCAACGACATTCGTAATTCACCCCTCCACTTT. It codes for CASSNDIRNSPLHF.

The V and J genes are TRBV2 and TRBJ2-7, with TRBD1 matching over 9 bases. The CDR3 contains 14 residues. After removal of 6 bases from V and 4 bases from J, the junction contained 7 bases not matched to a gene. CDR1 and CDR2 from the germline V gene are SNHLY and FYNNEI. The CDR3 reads CASRTGGGGYEQYF. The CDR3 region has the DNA TGTGCCAGCAGAACAGGGGGCGGAGGTTACGAGCAGTACTTC.

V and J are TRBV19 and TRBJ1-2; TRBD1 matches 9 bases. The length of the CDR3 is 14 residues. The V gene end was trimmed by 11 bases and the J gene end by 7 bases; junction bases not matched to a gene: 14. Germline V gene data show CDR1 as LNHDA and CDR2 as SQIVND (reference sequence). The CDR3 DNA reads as TGTGCCTCCCGGGACAGGGCTGCCGGGCTTGGCTACACCTTC. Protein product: CASRDRAAGLGYTF.

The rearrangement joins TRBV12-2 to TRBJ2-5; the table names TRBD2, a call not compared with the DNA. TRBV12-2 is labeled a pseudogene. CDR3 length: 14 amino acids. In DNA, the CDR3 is TGTGCAAGTCGCTTACGAGCGGGAGAAGAGACCCAGTACTTC. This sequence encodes CASRLRAGEETQYF.

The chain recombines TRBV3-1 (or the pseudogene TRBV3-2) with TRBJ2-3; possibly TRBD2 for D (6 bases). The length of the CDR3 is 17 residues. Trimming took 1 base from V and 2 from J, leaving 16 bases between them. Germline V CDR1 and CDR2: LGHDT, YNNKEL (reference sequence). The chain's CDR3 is CASSQGKGRGLTDTQYF. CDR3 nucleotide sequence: TGTGCCAGCAGCCAAGGAAAGGGGCGGGGCCTCACAGATACGCAGTATTTT.

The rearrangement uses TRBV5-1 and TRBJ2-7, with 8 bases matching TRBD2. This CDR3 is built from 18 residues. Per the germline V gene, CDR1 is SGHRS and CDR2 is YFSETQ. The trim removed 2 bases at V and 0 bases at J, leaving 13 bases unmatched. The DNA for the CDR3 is TGCGCCAGCAGCTTAACACAGGCGGGGGGCCCCTCCTCCTACGAGCAGTACTTC. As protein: CASSLTQAGGPSSYEQYF.

CDR3 nucleotides: TGTGCCAGCACCGGGGAGACCCAGTACTTC. This encodes CASTGETQYF. The genes are TRBV25-1 and TRBJ2-5; D gene uncertain. Germline V gives CDR1 MGHDK, CDR2 SYGVNS. Trimming took off 7 bases at V and 5 bases at J, with 5 bases between the two ends. This CDR3 is built from 10 residues.

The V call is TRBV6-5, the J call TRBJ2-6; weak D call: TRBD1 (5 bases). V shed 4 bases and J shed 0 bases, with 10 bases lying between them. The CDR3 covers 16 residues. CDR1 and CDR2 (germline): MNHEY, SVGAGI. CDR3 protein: CASSSQQGSGANVLTF. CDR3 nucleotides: TGTGCCAGCAGTTCCCAGCAGGGCTCTGGGGCCAACGTCCTGACTTTC.

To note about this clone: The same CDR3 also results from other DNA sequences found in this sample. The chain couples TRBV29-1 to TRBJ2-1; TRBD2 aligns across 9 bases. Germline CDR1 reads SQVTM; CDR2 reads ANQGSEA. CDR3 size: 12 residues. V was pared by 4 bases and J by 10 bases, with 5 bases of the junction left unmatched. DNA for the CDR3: TGCAGCGTTGGCGGGGGGGCGGGGGAGCAGTTCTTC. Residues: CSVGGGAGEQFF.

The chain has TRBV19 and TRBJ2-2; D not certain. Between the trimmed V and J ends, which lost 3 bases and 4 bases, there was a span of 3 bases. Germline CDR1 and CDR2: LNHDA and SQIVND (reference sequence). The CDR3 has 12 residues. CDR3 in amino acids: CASSISTGELFF. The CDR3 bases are TGTGCCAGTAGTATCAGCACCGGGGAGCTGTTTTTT.

CDR3 coding DNA: TGTGCCAGCAGCGTAGCCGGGACAGGGGATGGCTACACCTTC. Its translation: CASSVAGTGDGYTF. The J gene is TRBJ1-2, the V gene TRBV9, with 10 bases aligning to TRBD1. V lost 0 bases and J lost 6; bases outside the gene matches: 2. There are 14 residues in the CDR3. Germline CDR1 is SGDLS and CDR2 is YYNGEE.

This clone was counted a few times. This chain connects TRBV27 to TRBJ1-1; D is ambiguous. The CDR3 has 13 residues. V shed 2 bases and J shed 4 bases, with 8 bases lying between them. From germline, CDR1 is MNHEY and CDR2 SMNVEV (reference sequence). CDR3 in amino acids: CASSLGGITEAFF. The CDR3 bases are TGTGCCAGCAGTTTAGGAGGAATCACTGAAGCTTTCTTT.

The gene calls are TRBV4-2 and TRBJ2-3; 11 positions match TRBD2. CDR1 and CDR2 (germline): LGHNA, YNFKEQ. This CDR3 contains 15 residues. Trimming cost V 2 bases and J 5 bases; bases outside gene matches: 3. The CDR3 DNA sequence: TGTGCCAGCAGCCAAACGACTAGCGGGGAAGATACGCAGTATTTT. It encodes CASSQTTSGEDTQYF.